This TCR beta chain comes out of a study of cytomegalovirus exposure and HLA in healthy donors (dated by TCRdb to the late 2010s). A note on the overall study: In an earlier analysis of some 550 of the donors, approximately 300 Gb of sequence data and 90 million to 120 million unique TCR beta sequences from approximately 180 million T cells were reported. About 280 gigabases of sequencing data and around 85 million unique TCR sequences made up an early release that covered several hundred HLA-typed donors. Of the roughly 400 genotyped donors, approximately 81% were placed in the genetic ancestry cluster associated with self-reported Caucasian donors. The study was designed to test whether signatures of past pathogen exposure could be identified by cataloging public T cell receptors. Using immunosequencing, the study profiled T cell repertoires from 500 to 800 subjects and related those repertoires to cytomegalovirus serostatus. A separate validation cohort of roughly 110 different subjects was used in addition to the approximately 610-subject first cohort. To predict cytomegalovirus infection status, the study combined high-throughput TCR immunosequencing, statistical association of individual TCRs with disease status, and machine learning. A later analysis re-analyzed previously published TCR beta repertoires from 666 donors and added high-resolution HLA genotyping to study TCR occurrence patterns. Rather than drawing on any new phenotypic data, the later analysis identified candidate immune exposures from TCR beta sequences and the way those sequences occurred across donors. An earlier analysis of 500 to 750 of the donors applied high-throughput TCR beta sequencing to assess whether each TCR beta V gene segment acted as functional or pseudogenic. Alongside the repertoire data, information on donor age, sex, ethnicity and CMV serostatus was compiled. A later genetic analysis used genome-wide SNP genotypes for about three fifths of the 666 donors, treating that subset as a discovery cohort. Every repertoire in the discovery cohort had been generated on one and the same sequencing platform. Both class I and class II loci were covered by HLA typing, at four-digit resolution. The number of donors typed differed by locus, with roughly 620-640 for A, B, C, DRB1 and DQB1, roughly 520 for DQA1, under 610 for DPA1, and under 490 for DPB1. Several DR-DQ haplotypes were handled as single units for association and clustering because linkage in the cohort was strong. Across about 370 genotyped donors of the cohort, an average of roughly 250,000 unique TCR beta nucleotide sequences per donor were sequenced, and roughly 20% of those sequences were non-productive. Here is what the overall study found, with its caveats: The study listed 164 TCR beta chains as associated with cytomegalovirus. At a false discovery rate of 0.05, a later analysis linked under 20,000 TCR beta sequences to specific HLA alleles. Linkage disequilibrium might explain the correlated functional status among segregating V segments, but an unknown experimental factor could not be ruled out. Several of the top co-occurrence clusters appeared to be linked to parvovirus B19, influenza, CMV and Epstein-Barr virus, according to a later analysis. Because counts were too low, approximately 18 rarely observed V segments, including chromosome 9 orphons, were excluded from the earlier analysis of some 540 of the donors. Three of the identified cytomegalovirus-associated TCR beta chains were confirmed in vitro to be specific for cytomegalovirus antigens. According to a later analysis, TCR association rates differed among HLA loci, with DRB1 alleles showing the most associated TCRs and HLA-C alleles showing the fewest. The sequencing pipeline was judged likely to have produced a cluster of highly shared sequence variants as a technical artifact. A further reported finding was that TCR beta sequences accurately predicted the HLA-A and HLA-B alleles for most subjects in the first cohort. Because some donors lacked HLA typing at each locus, the association tests relied only on the typed subset. In a later genetic analysis, a missense DCLRE1C variant was associated with V-gene and J-gene trimming of TCR beta chains, and the association was replicated in an independent cohort. Some IMGT-functional V segments, including TRBV6-2 and TRBV6-3, could not be distinguished by the 87-base-pair reads and were therefore excluded. In a later analysis, HLA-associated TCR beta chains were found to be more clonally expanded and to have lower generation probabilities than equally common non-associated chains. According to the authors, the approach could potentially be generalized to other disease states and immunological phenotypes. Immune exposure information for the cohort was limited to CMV serostatus. A later analysis found that most CMV-associated TCR beta chains appeared HLA-restricted, with HLA associations seemingly driven largely by CMV exposure. The classifier was reported to diagnose cytomegalovirus status with high specificity and sensitivity in both the original and validation cohorts. According to a later genetic analysis, donors in an Asian-associated ancestry cluster had fewer N-insertions in productive TCRs than the approximately 670-donor mean. When HLA alleles, especially DR and DQ, strongly co-occurred, TCR associations were difficult to assign to individual alleles. While some public TCRs were present in many individuals, most TCR sequences turned up only very rarely across donors. The presence/absence analyses assumed that sequencing depth was roughly uniform across donors, and that assumption may not be true. Only TCR beta chains were sequenced in this cohort, and the absence of alpha or paired-chain data limited detectable features. Broadly in line with IMGT annotations, most TCR beta V segments showed up in productive rearrangements about 87% or about 30% of the time in an earlier analysis of approximately 600 of the donors.

Of note for this clone: Its antigen is currently not known. Base-call qualities are not available, and no considerably larger clone is one nucleotide away.

From the cysteine through the phenylalanine, the CDR3 covers 13 amino acids. Just CDR3 DNA is preserved here, 39 bases in frame from base 1. At the junction V is shortened by 7 bases and J by 3 bases, with 12 bases in between. From the germline V gene, CDR1 is MNHNS and CDR2 is SASEGT. Library prep was done by the immunoSEQ multiplex PCR assay. For the multiplex PCR, a mixture combining 60 forward primers for TCR Vbeta segments and 13 reverse primers for TCR Jbeta segments was used. The CDR3 region of rearranged TCR beta genes was amplified from genomic DNA by a multiplex PCR assay. The amplified TCR beta libraries were sequenced on the Illumina HiSeq System as 87-base-pair reads. On the authors' methods: A later analysis counted tens of millions of unique TCR beta chains across the 550 to 800 repertoires, and 10 million to 12 million of these chains were shared by at least two donors. To remove PCR and sequencing errors, raw reads were error-corrected and collapsed into unique sequences using a nearest-neighbor algorithm that merged closely related sequences. CDR3 sequences were aligned to IMGT reference sequences to assign V, D and J gene segments. For a sequence to be retained, a match of at least six nucleotides to both a V gene segment and a J gene segment was required. A rearrangement was called productive if the CDR3 had no stop codons and remained in frame with V and J, and every other rearrangement was called non-productive. Following IMGT convention, CDR3 was defined as the stretch from the second conserved V-encoded cysteine up to the conserved J-encoded phenylalanine. The earlier analysis of about 640 of the donors excluded any sequence lacking an unambiguous match to a single V gene segment. An earlier analysis of 500 to 700 of the donors classified V segments as functional when productive rearrangements were above 56.7% and as segregating when the standard deviation between donors was above 5%. To diagnose cytomegalovirus status from the catalog of TCR beta chain sequences, a statistical classification framework was built. In a later analysis, V and J genes were assigned by comparing TCR nucleotide sequences against IMGT/GENE-DB human TR gene sequences. In a later analysis, CDR3 sequences and most-parsimonious VDJ recombination scenarios were assigned using the TCRdist pipeline. In a later analysis, each TCR beta chain was defined by its CDR3 amino acid sequence together with its V-gene family, and reads lacking a unique V-gene family were excluded. As a way to deal with suspected cross-contamination and a sequencing artifact, a later analysis dropped under 600 nucleotide sequences that were highly shared and had low generation probability. For each public chain, a later analysis derived a clonal expansion index from normalized ranks of inferred template counts within each repertoire. A later analysis computed generation probabilities with a VDJ recombination model fitted to out-of-frame rearrangements, and checked the results against IGoR. In a later analysis, TCR-TCR, TCR-HLA and TCR-CMV co-occurrence was scored with hypergeometric tests, and a repertoire-size bias correction was applied to TCR pairs. False discovery rates were estimated in a later analysis by permuting HLA or CMV assignments 20 times. A later analysis grouped co-occurring TCRs with DBSCAN, adding TCRdist sequence similarity when clustering within HLA-allele-positive subsets. Co-occurrence clustering excluded repertoires with fewer than 30,000 or more than 120,000 public chains, plus five with anomalous nucleotide sharing. The table comes from immuneACCESS by way of TCRdb, which keeps in-frame sequences with V and J called. Part of the clones is missing from these tables; in studies checked, under half for an unresolved V gene and the rest for unknown reasons. The V and J calls and clone size come from that table; D and trimming were worked out from the DNA. Across this sample there are about 150,000 clones, with around two thirds seen only once. The ten largest clones add up to roughly 1.9% of the sample.

The cohort comprised some 680 healthy bone marrow donors. At the time of sampling, all cohort members were nominally healthy, though unrecorded immune exposures were likely present. The donor tested CMV seropositive and was one of the 289 seropositive cohort members. A peripheral blood sample was provided by each donor, and peripheral blood mononuclear cells were used for TCR beta sequencing. Genomic DNA was extracted from the blood cell samples with the Qiagen DNeasy Blood Extraction Kit. The chain links TRBV6-1 with TRBJ1-1, and perhaps TRBD1 as D gene, on 6 matching bases. The sample taken for sequencing was PBMCs. This receptor was obtained from an older woman in good health and CMV-seropositive. The DNA is TGTGCCAGCACACAGGGTTCGCACACTGAAGCTTTCTTT. Translated, it reads CASTQGSHTEAFF.